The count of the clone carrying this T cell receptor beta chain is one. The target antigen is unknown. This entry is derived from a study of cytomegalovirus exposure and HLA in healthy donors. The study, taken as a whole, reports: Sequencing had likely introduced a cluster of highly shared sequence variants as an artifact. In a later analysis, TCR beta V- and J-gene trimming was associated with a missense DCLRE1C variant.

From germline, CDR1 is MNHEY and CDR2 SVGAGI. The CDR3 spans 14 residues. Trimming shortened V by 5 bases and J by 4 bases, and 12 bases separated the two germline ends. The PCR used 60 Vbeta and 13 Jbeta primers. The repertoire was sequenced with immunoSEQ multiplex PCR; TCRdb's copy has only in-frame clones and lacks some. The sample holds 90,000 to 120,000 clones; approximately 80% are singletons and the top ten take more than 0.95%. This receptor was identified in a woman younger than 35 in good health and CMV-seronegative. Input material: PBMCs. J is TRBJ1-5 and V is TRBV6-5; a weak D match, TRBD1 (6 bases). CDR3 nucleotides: TGTGCCAGCAGTAGGCACAGGGTTAATCAGCCCCAGCATTTT. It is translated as CASSRHRVNQPQHF.